This is a list of T cell receptor beta chains from one sample in a study of blood T cell repertoires in COVID-19. Clones were sequenced by immunoSEQ multiplex PCR, and TCRdb holds only the in-frame ones, with some missing. The data show 200,000 to 250,000 clones, about nine tenths seen once. What was sequenced was PBMCs or T cells enriched from blood (not recorded which). Receptor source: a woman aged 40 to 50 with acute COVID-19. CDR3s include the opening cysteine and the closing phenylalanine or tryptophan. Fields, in order: clone size, J gene, D gene, V gene, CDR3 DNA, CDR3 protein. A D gene is named only where the DNA matches it firmly. Only part of the rows carry a size: once, few, many, or a class if the clone is expanded.

>.|TRBJ1-1|.|TRBV5-1
TGCGCCAGCTGTAGCCGGGTGGAGGACACTGAAGCTTTCTTT
CASCSRVEDTEAFF
>.|TRBJ1-1|TRBD1|TRBV5-4
TGTGCCAGCATCCCGACCCGGGACAGGGGCGCTGAAGCTTTCTTT
CASIPTRDRGAEAFF
>.|TRBJ2-5|.|TRBV6-5
TGTGCCAGCAGTTCCGGAGCTCGACAGATAGAGACCCAGTACTTC
CASSSGARQIETQYF
>few|TRBJ1-4|TRBD1|TRBV7-8
TGTGCCAGCAGCTTAGAGAGGGCGACAGGGGGGTCTGGTCGGGAAAAACTGTTTTTT
CASSLERATGGSGREKLFF
>.|TRBJ1-1|.|TRBV14
TGTGCCAGCAGCGGACAGCCGATGAACACTGAAGCTTTCTTT
CASSGQPMNTEAFF
>.|TRBJ2-7|TRBD2|TRBV6-5
TGTGCCAGCAGAAGACTAGCGGGGGGGAACCACGAGCAGTACTTC
CASRRLAGGNHEQYF
>.|TRBJ1-2|.|TRBV6-5
TGTGCCAGCAGGGGCAATCCGGCCCATGGAATCACCTTC
CASRGNPAHGITF
>.|TRBJ1-5|TRBD1|TRBV19
TGTGCCAGTAGTAGTCGACAGGGAAATCAGCCCCAGCATTTT
CASSSRQGNQPQHF
>.|TRBJ1-1|.|TRBV5-1
TGCGCCAGCAGCCTCAGGGAAAACACTGAAGCTTTCTTT
CASSLRENTEAFF
>.|TRBJ2-3|TRBD2|TRBV30
TGTGCCTGGAGTGGTAGCGGGGGACCCTACGTTACCACAGATACGCAGTATTTT
CAWSGSGGPYVTTDTQYF
>.|TRBJ2-7|TRBD2|TRBV5-8
TGTGCCAGCAGCCAACGACTAGCGGGGGGACCTAACTCCTACGAGCAGTACTTC
CASSQRLAGGPNSYEQYF
>.|TRBJ1-1|.|TRBV3-1/TRBV3-2
TGTGCCAGCAGCCAAGATTGGGTGTACGGGTTAAACACTGAAGCTTTCTTT
CASSQDWVYGLNTEAFF
>.|TRBJ1-2|TRBD1|TRBV5-1
TGCGCCAGCAGCTTGGTGTTTTCAGGGGGCGATGGCTACACCTTC
CASSLVFSGGDGYTF
>.|TRBJ1-2|TRBD1|TRBV4-3
TGCGCCAGCAGCCGAGACCGGGACAGCAACTATGGCTACACCTTC
CASSRDRDSNYGYTF
>.|TRBJ2-1|.|TRBV27
TGTGCCAGCAGTTTAGGTTCCACAGAACTCAATGAGCAGTTCTTC
CASSLGSTELNEQFF
>.|TRBJ2-2|.|TRBV3-1/TRBV3-2
TGTGCCAGCAGTTTGGCAGTCCTCACCGGGGAGCTGTTTTTT
CASSLAVLTGELFF
>.|TRBJ2-2|.|TRBV21-1
TGTGCCAGCAGCCTTCAACTTTTTACCGGGGAGCTGTTTTTT
CASSLQLFTGELFF
>.|TRBJ1-2|TRBD1|TRBV7-2
TGTGCCAGCAGCTTAGCGGGGACAGGGAAAGGCTACACCTTC
CASSLAGTGKGYTF
>.|TRBJ1-6|.|TRBV19
TGTGCCAGTAGTCCTGACAGTAATAATTCACCCCTCCACTTT
CASSPDSNNSPLHF
>.|TRBJ1-1|.|TRBV29-1
TGCAGCGCCAGTGCAGGGAGGTCCGAAGCTTTCTTT
CSASAGRSEAFF
>.|TRBJ1-2|.|TRBV12-3/TRBV12-4
TGTGCCAGCAGCGCTCAGGGCTATGGCTACACCTTC
CASSAQGYGYTF
>.|TRBJ2-1|.|TRBV29-1
TGCAGCGGGAGGCATGCCGCCGGGACATTTAACAATGAGCAGTTCTTC
CSGRHAAGTFNNEQFF
>.|TRBJ1-4|TRBD1|TRBV30
TGTGCCTGGAGTTTGGGACAGGGTATTGAAAAACTGTTTTTT
CAWSLGQGIEKLFF
>.|TRBJ1-1|.|TRBV5-4
TGTGCCAGCAGCTTGGTTCAGGCTGGGAACACTGAAGCTTTCTTT
CASSLVQAGNTEAFF
>.|TRBJ2-1|.|TRBV29-1
TGCAGCGTTGAATGGGGGGGCTCAATCAATGAGCAGTTCTTC
CSVEWGGSINEQFF
>.|TRBJ2-5|TRBD2|TRBV9
TGTGCCAGCAGCGTTAGCGGGGGGCCAGGGGAGACCCAGTACTTC
CASSVSGGPGETQYF
>.|TRBJ1-1|.|TRBV25-1
TGTGCCAGCAGTGAATTCGTGATCGGGGGAGCTTTCTTT
CASSEFVIGGAFF
>.|TRBJ1-1|TRBD1|TRBV6-5
TGTGCCAGCAGCCCCACAGGGGCGGGGACTGAAGCTTTCTTT
CASSPTGAGTEAFF
>.|TRBJ1-1|.|TRBV11-2
TGTGCCAGCAGCCCGGACGGGATAACGGACACTGAAGCTTTCTTT
CASSPDGITDTEAFF
>once|TRBJ1-5|TRBD1|TRBV6-4
TGTGCCAGCAGCGTTACAGGGGACAGGCAGCCCCAGCATTTT
CASSVTGDRQPQHF
>.|TRBJ1-1|TRBD1|TRBV6-6
TGTGCCAGCAGTCAATCCGGGACAGGGATATTCTTGACTGAAGCTTTCTTT
CASSQSGTGIFLTEAFF
>.|TRBJ2-7|TRBD1|TRBV7-9
TGTGCCAGCAGCTTAACCCCGGACAGGGGCCACTGGTACGAGCAGTACTTC
CASSLTPDRGHWYEQYF